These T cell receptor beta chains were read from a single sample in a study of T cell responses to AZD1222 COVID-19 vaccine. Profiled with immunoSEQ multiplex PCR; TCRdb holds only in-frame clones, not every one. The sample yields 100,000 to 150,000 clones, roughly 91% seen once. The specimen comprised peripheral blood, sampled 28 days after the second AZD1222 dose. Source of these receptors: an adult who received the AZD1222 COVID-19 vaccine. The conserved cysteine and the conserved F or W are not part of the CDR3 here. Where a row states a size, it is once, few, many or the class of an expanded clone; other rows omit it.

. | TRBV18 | ASSKTGGFDNEQF
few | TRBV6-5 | ASSPGTDNSPLH
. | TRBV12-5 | ASGPFSGARADTQY
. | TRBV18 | ASSPNTGELF
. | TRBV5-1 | ASSLAGLLAGGYNTGELF
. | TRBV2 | ASSWTGGTGELF
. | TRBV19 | ASTMSGTAMDSPLH
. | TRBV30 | AWILRQGSYT
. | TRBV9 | ASNTPRGPYNNEQF
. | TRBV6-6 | ASNPGQGLQETQY
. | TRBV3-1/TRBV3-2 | ASSPSTSGSYNEQF
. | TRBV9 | ASSVEGLSSYNEQF
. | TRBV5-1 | ASSLDDASGNTIY
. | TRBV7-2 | ASSYRGNQPQH
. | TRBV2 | ASSEDRSNNEQF